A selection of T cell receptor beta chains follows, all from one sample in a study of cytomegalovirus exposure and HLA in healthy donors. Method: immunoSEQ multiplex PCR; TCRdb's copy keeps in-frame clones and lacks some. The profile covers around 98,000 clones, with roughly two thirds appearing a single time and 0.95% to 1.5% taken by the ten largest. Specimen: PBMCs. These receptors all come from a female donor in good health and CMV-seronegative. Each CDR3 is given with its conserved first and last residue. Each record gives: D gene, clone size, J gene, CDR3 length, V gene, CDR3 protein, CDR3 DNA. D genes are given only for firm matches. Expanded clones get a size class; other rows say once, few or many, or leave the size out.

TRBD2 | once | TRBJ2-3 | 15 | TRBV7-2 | CASSLWGLATDTQYF | TGTGCCAGCAGCTTATGGGGACTAGCGACAGATACGCAGTATTTT
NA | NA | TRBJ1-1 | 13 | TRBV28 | CASRPQGMPEAFF | TGTGCCAGTCGGCCCCAGGGGATGCCTGAAGCTTTCTTT
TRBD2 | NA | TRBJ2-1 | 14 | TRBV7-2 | CASSLPGGAGEQFF | TGTGCCAGCAGCTTACCGGGAGGAGCGGGGGAGCAGTTCTTC
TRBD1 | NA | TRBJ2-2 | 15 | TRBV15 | CATRGTGENTGELFF | TGTGCCACCAGGGGGACAGGGGAAAACACCGGGGAGCTGTTTTTT
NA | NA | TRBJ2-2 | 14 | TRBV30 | CAWSRETFAGELFF | TGTGCCTGGAGCCGAGAGACATTTGCCGGGGAGCTGTTTTTT
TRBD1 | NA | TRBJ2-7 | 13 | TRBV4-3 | CASSRNRGLEQYF | TGCGCCAGCAGCCGGAACAGGGGGCTCGAGCAGTACTTC
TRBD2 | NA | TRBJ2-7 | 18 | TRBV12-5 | CASGFRPLSGGTDYEQYF | TGTGCTAGTGGTTTCCGACCGCTTAGCGGGGGAACGGACTACGAGCAGTACTTC
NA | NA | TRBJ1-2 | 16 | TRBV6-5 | CASSYRHGQPSYGYTF | TGTGCCAGCAGTTACCGTCACGGACAGCCAAGCTATGGCTACACCTTC
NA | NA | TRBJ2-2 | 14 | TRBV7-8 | CASSRLGVGGELFF | TGTGCCAGCAGCCGACTAGGGGTGGGCGGGGAGCTGTTTTTT
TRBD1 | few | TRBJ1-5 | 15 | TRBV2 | CASRDRPFRDQPQHF | TGTGCCAGTCGGGACAGGCCGTTTCGCGATCAGCCCCAGCATTTT
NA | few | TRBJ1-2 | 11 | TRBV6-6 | CASSQGTGYTF | TGTGCCAGCAGTCAGGGGACTGGCTACACCTTC
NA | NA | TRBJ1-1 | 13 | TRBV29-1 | CSAEGRVNTEAFF | TGCAGCGCAGAAGGCAGGGTGAACACTGAAGCTTTCTTT
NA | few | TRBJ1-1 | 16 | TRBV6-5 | CASSYSMVVMNTEAFF | TGTGCCAGCAGTTACTCGATGGTAGTCATGAACACTGAAGCTTTCTTT
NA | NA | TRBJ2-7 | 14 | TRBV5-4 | CASSLSSGTYEQYF | TGTGCCAGCAGCTTGTCCAGCGGAACATACGAGCAGTACTTC
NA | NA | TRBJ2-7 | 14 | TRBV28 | CASNEGSESPEQYF | TGTGCCAGCAATGAGGGCAGTGAAAGTCCCGAGCAGTACTTC
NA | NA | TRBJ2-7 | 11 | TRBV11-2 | CASSFTYEQYF | TGTGCCAGCAGCTTCACCTACGAGCAGTACTTC
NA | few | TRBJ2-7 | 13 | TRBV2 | CASGEGALYEQYF | TGTGCCAGCGGGGAAGGAGCCCTCTACGAGCAGTACTTC
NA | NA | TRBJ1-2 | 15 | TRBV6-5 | CASSYSGALGDGYTF | TGTGCCAGCAGTTACTCAGGGGCGCTTGGGGATGGCTACACCTTC
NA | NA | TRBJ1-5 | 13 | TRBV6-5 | CASAGEKAQPQHF | TGTGCCAGCGCAGGGGAAAAGGCTCAGCCCCAGCATTTT
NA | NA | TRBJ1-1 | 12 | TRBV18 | CASSPRETEAFF | TGTGCCAGCTCACCAAGGGAGACTGAAGCTTTCTTT
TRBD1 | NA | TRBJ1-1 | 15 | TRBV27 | CASTPTGGMNTEAFF | TGTGCCAGCACCCCCACAGGGGGCATGAACACTGAAGCTTTCTTT
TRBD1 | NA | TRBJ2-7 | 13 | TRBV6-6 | CASQDRGGYEQYF | TGTGCCAGCCAGGACAGGGGAGGCTACGAGCAGTACTTC
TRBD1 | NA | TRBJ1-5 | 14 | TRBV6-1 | CAASGGRSNQPQHF | TGTGCCGCCTCAGGGGGCCGAAGCAATCAGCCCCAGCATTTT
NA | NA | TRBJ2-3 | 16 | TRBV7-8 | CASSLGRVGRANTQYF | TGTGCCAGCAGCTTAGGGCGTGTGGGCCGCGCCAATACGCAGTATTTT
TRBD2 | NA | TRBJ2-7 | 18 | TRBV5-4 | CASSSQEVRLAGGYEQYF | TGTGCCAGCAGCTCTCAAGAGGTTCGACTAGCGGGAGGCTACGAGCAGTACTTC
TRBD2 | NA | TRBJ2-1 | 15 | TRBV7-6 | CASSASSGGAGEQFF | TGTGCCAGCAGCGCCTCTAGCGGGGGGGCGGGTGAGCAGTTCTTC
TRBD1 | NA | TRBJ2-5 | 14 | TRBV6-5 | CASSQRQGTETQYF | TGTGCCAGCAGTCAGAGACAGGGGACGGAGACCCAGTACTTC
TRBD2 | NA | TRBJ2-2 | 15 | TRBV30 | CAWSVSGRDTGELFF | TGTGCCTGGAGTGTTAGCGGGAGGGACACCGGGGAGCTGTTTTTT
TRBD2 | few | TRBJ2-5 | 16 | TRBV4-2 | CASSQGVAGGQETQYF | TGTGCCAGCAGCCAAGGGGTAGCGGGGGGTCAAGAGACCCAGTACTTC
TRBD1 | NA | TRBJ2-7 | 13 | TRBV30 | CAWTRDRAGEQYF | TGTGCCTGGACCCGGGACAGGGCTGGCGAGCAGTACTTC
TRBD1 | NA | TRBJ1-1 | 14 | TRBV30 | CAWDSGQGNTEAFF | TGTGCCTGGGATTCCGGACAGGGGAACACTGAAGCTTTCTTT